The 6 T cell receptor beta chains reported below all come from one sample, sequenced in a study of spatial heterogeneity in lung cancer. Time point reported: blood at routine non-recurrence follow-up after resection. TCRdb re-derived calls from the 5' RACE reads in MiXCR, one entry per CDR3 protein. The data contain 25,000 to 35,000 distinct CDR3 sequences, almost 5.5% of them singletons. The sequencing used PBMCs, collected at follow-up. These receptors were collected from a female donor with early-stage non-small cell lung cancer.

This clonotype was observed a handful of times. The CDR3 DNA is TGTGCCAGCAGGACCGGGACAGGGATAGAGACCCAGTACTTC. Protein sequence: CASRTGTGIETQYF. This chain joins TRBV6-1 and TRBJ2-5, with 9 bases lining up with TRBD1. After removal of 6 bases from V and 4 bases from J, the junction contained 6 bases not matched to a gene. The CDR3 consists of 14 residues. Germline values: CDR1 MNHNS, CDR2 SASEGT.

This clonotype came up a few times. The chain recombines TRBV27 with TRBJ1-5; D might be TRBD1 (6 bases). CDR1 is MNHEY and CDR2 is SMNVEV in the germline V gene (reference sequence). The CDR3 runs 14 residues. V lost 5 bases and J 2 bases, leaving 10 bases between the germline ends. CDR3 sequence reads: CASSPRGGNQPQHF. CDR3 sequence (DNA): TGTGCCAGCAGTCCTAGGGGGGGCAATCAGCCCCAGCATTTT.

This clonotype was observed a few times. This chain connects TRBV27 to TRBJ2-5; TRBD1 agrees at 11 bases. This CDR3 has 14 amino acids. CDR1 MNHEY and CDR2 SMNVEV come from the germline V gene (reference sequence). V shed 5 bases and J 4 bases; nucleotides not matched to a gene: 3. Here the CDR3 DNA reads TGTGCCAGCAGTCCGGGGACAGGGGGAGAGACCCAGTACTTC. Translation: CASSPGTGGETQYF.

The sample holds many counts of this clonotype. The rearrangement joins TRBV6-2 or TRBV6-3 to TRBJ2-1, with D possibly called TRBD1 or TRBD2 (5 bases each). The ends were cut back, 2 bases at V and 8 bases at J, with 19 bases in the middle. The CDR3 loop spans 16 amino acids. Germline loops: CDR1 MNHEY, CDR2 SVGEGT. The chain's CDR3 is CASSYDLGERKYEQFF. Written as DNA, the CDR3 is TGTGCCAGCAGTTACGACCTGGGGGAGCGTAAATATGAGCAGTTCTTC.

This clonotype was observed at least ten times. This rearrangement joins TRBV6-2 or TRBV6-3 to TRBJ1-1; D is possibly TRBD1 (5 bases). CDR3 size: 15 residues. Trimming took off 7 bases at V and 0 bases at J, with 15 bases between the two ends. Germline V CDR1 and CDR2: MNHEY, SVGEGT. CDR3: CASTPGGFLNTEAFF. As DNA, the CDR3 is TGTGCCAGCACCCCGGGGGGGTTCTTGAACACTGAAGCTTTCTTT.

This clonotype has a count of ten or more. The genes are TRBV4-3 and TRBJ2-7; 11 nucleotides line up with TRBD2. V trimming: 5 bases; J trimming: 2 bases; junction bases outside the gene matches: 5. CDR1 and CDR2 from the germline V gene are LGHNA and YSLEER. This CDR3 is 15 amino acids long. The CDR3 protein is CASSSGTSGTYEQYF. The CDR3 coding sequence is TGCGCCAGCAGCTCCGGGACTAGCGGCACCTACGAGCAGTACTTC.